This T cell receptor beta chain is drawn from a study of vaccination effects on CD4 cells after COVID-19. Study-level findings and limits: After vaccination, spike-reactive clones in convalescents were mostly new vaccine-induced clones.

The sample holds one count of this clone. Its antigen is not known. Clones were read by immunoSEQ multiplex PCR, and TCRdb kept only the in-frame ones, dropping some. The sample has tens of thousands of clones, more than 65% seen once; the top ten hold approximately 3.8%. V lost 0 bases, J lost 4 bases, and 12 bases lay in between. The CDR3 is made up of 16 amino acids. Germline CDR1 reads MNHEY; CDR2 reads SVGAGI. After roughly 9 days in culture, the CD4+ T cells were isolated. Documented for the person is a PCR-confirmed SARS-CoV-2 infection occurring between March and December 2020. Each person got two doses of an mRNA SARS-CoV-2 vaccine, BNT162b2 or mRNA-1273.

V and J are TRBV6-5 and TRBJ2-2; D may be TRBD1 (5 bases). This material consisted of CD4+ T cells from PBMCs cultured without peptide, taken after COVID-19 vaccination. The clonotype originates from a human donor who had a prior SARS-CoV-2 infection. The CDR3 reads CASSYSLDTSTGELFF. The DNA of the CDR3 is TGTGCCAGCAGTTACTCGCTGGACACATCCACCGGGGAGCTGTTTTTT.